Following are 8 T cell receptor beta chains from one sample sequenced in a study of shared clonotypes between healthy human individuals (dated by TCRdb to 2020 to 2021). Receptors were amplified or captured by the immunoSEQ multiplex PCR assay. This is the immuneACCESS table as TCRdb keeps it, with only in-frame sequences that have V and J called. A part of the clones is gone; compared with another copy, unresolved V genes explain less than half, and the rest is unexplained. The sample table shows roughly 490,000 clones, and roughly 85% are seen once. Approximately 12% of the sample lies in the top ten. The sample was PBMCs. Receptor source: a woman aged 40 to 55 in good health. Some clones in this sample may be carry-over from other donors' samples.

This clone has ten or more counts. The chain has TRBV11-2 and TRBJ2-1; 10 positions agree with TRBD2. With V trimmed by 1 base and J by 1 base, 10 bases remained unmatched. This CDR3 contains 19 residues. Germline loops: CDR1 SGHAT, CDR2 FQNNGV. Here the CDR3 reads CASSLGRKIAGGSYNEQFF. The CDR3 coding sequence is TGTGCCAGCAGCTTAGGGAGGAAAATAGCGGGGGGATCCTACAATGAGCAGTTCTTC.

The CDR3 nucleotides read TGTGCCAGCAGCTTAGGGGGTAGCGGGAGACAAAACGAGCAGTACTTC. It codes for CASSLGGSGRQNEQYF. This rearrangement joins TRBV7-2 to TRBJ2-7; 9 bases agree with TRBD2. This CDR3 contains 16 residues. Per the germline V gene, CDR1 is SGHTA and CDR2 is FQGNSA. After removal of 1 base from V and 5 bases from J, the junction contained 9 bases not matched to a gene.

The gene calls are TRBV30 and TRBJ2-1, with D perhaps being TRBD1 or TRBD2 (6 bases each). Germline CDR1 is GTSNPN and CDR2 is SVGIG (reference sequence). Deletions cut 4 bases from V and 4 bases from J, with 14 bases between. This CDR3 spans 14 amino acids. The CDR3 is CAWNAGHKYNEQFF. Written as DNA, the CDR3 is TGTGCCTGGAATGCGGGACATAAATACAATGAGCAGTTCTTC.

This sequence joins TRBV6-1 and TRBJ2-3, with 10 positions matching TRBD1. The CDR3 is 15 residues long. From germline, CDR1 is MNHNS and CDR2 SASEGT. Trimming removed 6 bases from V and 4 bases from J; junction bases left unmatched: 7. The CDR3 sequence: CASRSSGTGADTQYF. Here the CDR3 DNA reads TGTGCCAGCAGATCCTCCGGGACAGGGGCAGATACGCAGTATTTT.

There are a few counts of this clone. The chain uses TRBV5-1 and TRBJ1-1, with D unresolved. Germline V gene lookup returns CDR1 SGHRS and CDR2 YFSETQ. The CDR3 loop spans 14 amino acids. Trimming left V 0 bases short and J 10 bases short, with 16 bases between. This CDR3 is CASSLAGGSDAAFF. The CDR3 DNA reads TGCGCCAGCAGCTTGGCCGGAGGGAGTGACGCAGCTTTCTTT.

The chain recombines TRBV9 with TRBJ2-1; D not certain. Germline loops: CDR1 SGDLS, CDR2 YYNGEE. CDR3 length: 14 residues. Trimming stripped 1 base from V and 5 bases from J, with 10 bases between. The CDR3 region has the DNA TGTGCCAGCAGCGTAACGGGCACCGACAATGAGCAGTTCTTC. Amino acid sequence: CASSVTGTDNEQFF.

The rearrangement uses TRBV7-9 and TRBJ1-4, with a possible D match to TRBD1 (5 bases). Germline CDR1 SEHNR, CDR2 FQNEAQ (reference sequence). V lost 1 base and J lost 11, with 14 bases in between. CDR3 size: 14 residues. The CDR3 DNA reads TGTGCCAGCAGCTTAGGCGGTTTGGCAGGGAAACTGTTTTTT. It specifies CASSLGGLAGKLFF.

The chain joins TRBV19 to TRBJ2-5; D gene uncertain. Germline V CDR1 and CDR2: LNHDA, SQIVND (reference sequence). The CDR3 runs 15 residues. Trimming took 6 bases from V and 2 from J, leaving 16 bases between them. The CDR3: CASSLGKGLQETQYF. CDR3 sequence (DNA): TGTGCCAGTAGCCTTGGTAAGGGCTTACAAGAGACCCAGTACTTC.